This entry lists 20 T cell receptor beta chains sequenced from one sample in a study of blood T cell repertoires in COVID-19 (dated by TCRdb to the early 2020s). Libraries were made using the immunoSEQ multiplex PCR assay. Here the immuneACCESS table is served through TCRdb, limited to in-frame sequences with V and J called. Missing clones are a known gap in these copies; in checked studies unresolved V genes cover under half, and the rest lacks a known reason. The sample table shows 200,000 to 250,000 clones, and less than 90% are seen once. The ten largest clones capture around 2.6% of the sample. The sequencing input was peripheral blood. These receptors were collected from a woman in her seventies with active or convalescent COVID-19.

The rearrangement joins TRBV12-3 or TRBV12-4 to TRBJ2-7; D is perhaps TRBD1 (6 bases). Trimming left V 3 bases short and J 9 bases short, with 12 bases between. The CDR3 consists of 12 residues. The CDR3 region is CASSFTGLVQYF. The CDR3 nucleotides read TGTGCCAGCAGTTTTACAGGGTTAGTGCAGTACTTC.

Comment on this clone: A read error may produce the germline difference seen at one junction end. The chain uses TRBV5-8 and TRBJ2-1, with a weak D call TRBD2 (6 bases). This CDR3 is 17 amino acids long. Per germline, CDR1 SGHTS and CDR2 YDEGEE. CDR3 amino acids: CASSLELGGSSYNKQFF. The CDR3 coding sequence is TGTGCCAGCAGCTTGGAGCTTGGAGGGAGCTCCTACAATAAGCAGTTCTTC.

This clone has a handful of counts. The chain joins TRBV2 to TRBJ2-1; the match to TRBD2 covers 9 bases. Germline V gene lookup returns CDR1 SNHLY and CDR2 FYNNEI. With V trimmed by 7 bases and J by 11 bases, 3 bases remained unmatched. This CDR3 region has 11 residues. CDR3 nucleotide sequence: TGTGCCAGCAATCTAGCGGGAAAGCAGTTCTTC. Translated, it gives CASNLAGKQFF.

The rearrangement links TRBV6-6 to TRBJ2-2; weak D call: TRBD2 (5 bases). Deletions cut 6 bases from V and 6 bases from J, with 14 bases between. The germline CDR1 and CDR2 sequences are MNHNY and SVGAGI (reference sequence). The CDR3 is made up of 14 amino acids. The CDR3 DNA reads TGTGCCAGCAGCCGTGGAGGAAGGCCCGGGGAGCTGTTTTTT. This translates into CASSRGGRPGELFF.

The chain is built from TRBV6-5 and TRBJ2-7; 10 bases align to TRBD1. In germline, CDR1 is MNHEY, CDR2 SVGAGI. The V and J ends lost 6 bases and 5 bases, in that order; junction bases with no gene match: 4. The CDR3 length is 13 residues. The chain's CDR3 is CASRTGGGDEQYF. The CDR3 DNA sequence: TGTGCCAGCAGGACAGGGGGCGGAGACGAGCAGTACTTC.

This chain joins TRBV5-1 and TRBJ1-2; tentative D call: TRBD1 (6 bases). The V gene's germline CDR1 is SGHRS and CDR2 YFSETQ. Trimming left V 0 bases short and J 13 bases short, with 25 bases between. The CDR3 length is 16 residues. The CDR3 bases are TGCGCCAGCAGCTTGGCCGGTAATGACAGGTCGGCTCCGGGCACCTTC. Residues: CASSLAGNDRSAPGTF.

The chain joins TRBV15 to TRBJ2-2, with D maybe TRBD1 (5 bases). V shed 11 bases and J shed 2 bases, with 12 bases lying between them. This CDR3 has 13 amino acids. Germline CDR1 is LNHNV and CDR2 is YYDKDF (reference sequence). The CDR3 DNA is TGTGCCGCTGCCGACAGTAACACCGGGGAGCTGTTTTTT. It specifies CAAADSNTGELFF. Full variable domain (remainder filled in from reference TRBV15 and TRBJ2-2): DAMVIQNPRYQVTQFGKPVTLSCSQTLNHNVMYWYQQKSSQAPKLLFHYYDKDFNNEADTPDNFQSRRPNTSFCFLDIRSPGLGDTAMYLCAAADSNTGELFFGEGSRLTVL.

The chain carries TRBV19 and TRBJ1-6, with D possibly TRBD1 on 6 matching bases. The CDR3 covers 13 residues. Germline assignment: CDR1 LNHDA and CDR2 SQIVND (reference sequence). V was clipped by 5 bases and J by 7 bases, with 9 bases between them. This CDR3 is CASSPQGNSPLHF. The CDR3 coding sequence is TGTGCCAGTAGTCCCCAGGGGAATTCACCCCTCCACTTT.

A remark on this clone: The identical CDR3 is also encoded by other nucleotide sequences in the sample. V gene TRBV5-1 combines with J gene TRBJ1-3; no definite D call. The germline V gene encodes CDR1 SGHRS and CDR2 YFSETQ. Trimming removed 0 bases from V and 1 base from J, with 8 bases in between. CDR3 length equals 15 residues. CDR3 in DNA: TGCGCCAGCAGCTTGGTCGGAGGGTCTGGAAACACCATATATTTT. It encodes CASSLVGGSGNTIYF. The full variable domain, completed using reference TRBV5-1 and TRBJ1-3, is KAGVTQTPRYLIKTRGQQVTLSCSPISGHRSVSWYQQTPGQGLQFLFEYFSETQRNKGNFPGRFSGRQFSNSRSEMNVSTLELGDSALYLCASSLVGGSGNTIYFGEGSWLTVV.

The gene calls are TRBV10-3 and TRBJ1-5, with a possible D match to TRBD1 (5 bases). The V gene's germline CDR1 is ENHRY and CDR2 SYGVKD. The V and J ends lost 6 bases and 7 bases respectively, with 13 bases between them. This CDR3 spans 13 amino acids. The CDR3 loop reads CAISGGGDQPQHF. CDR3 sequence (DNA): TGTGCCATCAGCGGTGGGGGGGACCAGCCCCAGCATTTT.

This rearrangement joins TRBV6-2 or TRBV6-3 to TRBJ1-6; 8 positions match TRBD1. V trimming: 4 bases; J trimming: 7 bases; junction bases outside the gene matches: 6. CDR1 is MNHEY and CDR2 is SVGEGT in the germline V gene. This CDR3 comprises 15 residues. As DNA, the CDR3 is TGTGCCAGCAGTTCCCCCGGGACAGGAAATTCACCCCTCCACTTT. Translation: CASSSPGTGNSPLHF.

This clone appeared once. V gene TRBV4-2 combines with J gene TRBJ2-3; TRBD2 agrees at 10 bases. The CDR3 runs 15 residues. Germline CDR1 reads LGHNA; CDR2 reads YNFKEQ. The V and J ends lost 0 bases and 6 bases, in that order; junction bases with no gene match: 3. This CDR3 reads CASSQEGGLADTQYF. CDR3 nucleotide sequence: TGTGCCAGCAGCCAAGAGGGGGGACTAGCGGATACGCAGTATTTT.

The rearrangement links TRBV29-1 to TRBJ2-1; 8 bases agree with TRBD2. The CDR3 runs 13 residues. Germline lookup yields CDR1 SQVTM and CDR2 ANQGSEA. After removal of 5 bases from V and 2 bases from J, the junction contained 2 bases not matched to a gene. CDR3 nucleotide sequence: TGCAGCGTTAGCGGGGGAACCTACAATGAGCAGTTCTTC. This translates into CSVSGGTYNEQFF.

This clone was found once. The rearrangement uses TRBV5-4 and TRBJ2-5, with 14 bases identical to TRBD2. The CDR3 totals 17 residues. V shed 1 base and J 5 bases; nucleotides not matched to a gene: 7. Germline assignment: CDR1 SGHNT and CDR2 YYREEE (reference sequence). The chain's CDR3 is CASSLKTSGRAGETQYF. CDR3 sequence (DNA): TGTGCCAGCAGCTTGAAGACTAGCGGGAGGGCCGGGGAGACCCAGTACTTC.

V usage is TRBV30 and J usage is TRBJ1-5; tentatively, D is TRBD1 (5 bases). The CDR3 spans 14 residues. Germline assignment: CDR1 GTSNPN and CDR2 SVGIG (reference sequence). V lost 1 base to trimming and J lost 9 bases, with 16 bases between them. Written as DNA, the CDR3 is TGTGCCTGGAGTGGGACACCCACCGTGGGGCCCCAGCATTTT. It specifies CAWSGTPTVGPQHF.

This clone was counted a few times. The gene calls are TRBV24-1 and TRBJ2-1; D might be TRBD1 (6 bases). This CDR3 has 15 residues. Between the trimmed V and J ends, which lost 3 bases and 3 bases, there was a span of 11 bases. Germline V CDR1 and CDR2: KGHDR, SFDVKD. The CDR3 DNA reads TGTGCCACCAGTGATAAGCAGGGGAGCTACAATGAGCAGTTCTTC. It translates to CATSDKQGSYNEQFF.

The J gene is TRBJ1-6, the V gene TRBV19, with TRBD1 as a possible D gene (5 bases). CDR1 is LNHDA, CDR2 SQIVND, per germline (reference sequence). The germline V and J ends were trimmed by 0 bases and 7 bases, with 7 bases remaining between them. This CDR3 contains 14 residues. DNA of the CDR3: TGTGCCAGTAGTATAGAGCCAGGGAATTCACCCCTCCACTTT. Amino acids: CASSIEPGNSPLHF.

This chain connects TRBV28 to TRBJ1-1, with D uncertain. V lost 2 bases and J 4 bases, leaving 11 bases between the germline ends. This CDR3 has 14 residues. Germline lookup yields CDR1 MDHEN and CDR2 SYDVKM. CDR3 region: CASSLRQAVTEAFF. In nucleotides, the CDR3 is TGTGCCAGCAGTTTAAGGCAGGCCGTCACTGAAGCTTTCTTT.

The chain links TRBV7-9 to TRBJ2-5; D perhaps matches TRBD1 (6 bases). The ends were cut back, 5 bases at V and 1 base at J, with 14 bases in the middle. The CDR3 loop spans 15 amino acids. The germline V gene encodes CDR1 SEHNR and CDR2 FQNEAQ (reference sequence). The CDR3 here is CASSPRGDPQETQYF. CDR3 in DNA: TGTGCCAGCAGCCCCAGGGGCGATCCCCAAGAGACCCAGTACTTC.

CDR3 nucleotide sequence: TGCGCCAGCAGCTACTCGACAGGGATGAACACTGAAGCTTTCTTT. Protein sequence: CASSYSTGMNTEAFF. The chain links TRBV5-1 to TRBJ1-1; 7 bases map to TRBD1. The CDR3 contains 15 residues. Trimming at V came to 3 bases and at J to 0 bases, leaving 5 bases not matched to a gene. Germline CDR1 and CDR2: SGHRS and YFSETQ.